This T cell receptor (beta chain) was obtained from a study of cytomegalovirus exposure and HLA in healthy donors. The PCR had 60 Vbeta and 13 Jbeta primers. Generated by immunoSEQ multiplex PCR, the TCRdb table keeps only in-frame clones and is missing some. This table holds 140,000 to 150,000 clones, 9.7% found once. V was pared by 4 bases and J by 7 bases, with 1 base of the junction left unmatched. This CDR3 contains 12 residues. Germline V gene lookup returns CDR1 MDHEN and CDR2 SYDVKM. The chain links TRBV28 to TRBJ1-2; TRBD1 matches at 9 bases. This sequence originates from a man aged 50-59 years in good health and CMV-seronegative. What was sequenced was PBMCs. The CDR3 spells CASSSGQGGYTF. CDR3 DNA sequence: TGTGCCAGCAGTTCGGGACAGGGTGGCTACACCTTC.